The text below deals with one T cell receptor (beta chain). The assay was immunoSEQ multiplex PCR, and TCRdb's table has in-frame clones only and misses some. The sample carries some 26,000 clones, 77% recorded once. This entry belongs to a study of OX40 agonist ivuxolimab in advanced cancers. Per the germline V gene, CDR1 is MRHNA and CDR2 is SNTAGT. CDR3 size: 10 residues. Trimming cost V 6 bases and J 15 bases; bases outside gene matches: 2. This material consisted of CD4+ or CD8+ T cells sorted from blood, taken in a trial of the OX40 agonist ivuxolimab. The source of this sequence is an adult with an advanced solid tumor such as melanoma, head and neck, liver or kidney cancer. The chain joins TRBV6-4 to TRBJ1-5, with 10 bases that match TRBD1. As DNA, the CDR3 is TGTGCCAGCAGCCGGGACAGGGGGCATTTT. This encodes CASSRDRGHF.